Below are 13 T cell receptor beta chains sequenced from a single sample in a study of OX40 agonist ivuxolimab in advanced cancers. Profiling relied on immunoSEQ multiplex PCR, and the TCRdb table lists in-frame clones only, not all of them. The sample lists tens of thousands of clones, 92% occurring once. The sample consisted of CD4+ or CD8+ T cells sorted from blood, taken in a trial of the OX40 agonist ivuxolimab. The receptors originated from an adult with an advanced solid tumor such as melanoma, head and neck, liver or kidney cancer.

This chain connects TRBV7-6 to TRBJ1-3; D possibly corresponds to TRBD1 (6 bases). The CDR3 consists of 17 residues. V was clipped by 1 base and J by 2 bases, with 15 bases between them. Looked up from germline, CDR1 is SGHVS and CDR2 is FNYEAQ. CDR3 loop: CASSLVGTTGPGNTIYF. CDR3 nucleotides: TGTGCCAGCAGCTTAGTAGGGACTACAGGGCCTGGAAACACCATATATTTT.

The V and J genes are TRBV7-8 and TRBJ2-7; 9 bases align to TRBD2. The germline V gene encodes CDR1 SGHVS and CDR2 FQNEAQ. V trimming: 1 base; J trimming: 3 bases; junction bases outside the gene matches: 4. The CDR3 runs to 15 residues. In nucleotides, the CDR3 is TGTGCCAGCAGCTTAGAGACTAGCGGAATCTACGAGCAGTACTTC. Translated, it gives CASSLETSGIYEQYF.

The genes are TRBV10-3 and TRBJ2-2; 7 bases fit TRBD1. Germline lookup yields CDR1 ENHRY and CDR2 SYGVKD. V trimming: 6 bases; J trimming: 7 bases; junction bases outside the gene matches: 8. CDR3 length: 14 amino acids. The CDR3 loop is CAISRDSSFGELFF. The DNA for the CDR3 is TGTGCCATCAGCCGGGACAGTTCATTCGGGGAGCTGTTTTTT.

V gene TRBV4-1 combines with J gene TRBJ2-5, with D hard to call. CDR3 length: 13 residues. CDR1 and CDR2 (germline): MGHRA, YSYEKL. Deletions cut 1 base from V and 4 bases from J, with 7 bases between. As DNA, the CDR3 is TGCGCCAGCAGCCAAGTGTTGGGAGAGACCCAGTACTTC. Its translation: CASSQVLGETQYF.

The chain employs TRBV9 and TRBJ2-7; 8 bases agree with TRBD2. With 0 bases clipped from V and 4 bases from J, the junction kept 6 bases outside the gene matches. Germline V CDR1 and CDR2: SGDLS, YYNGEE. This CDR3 region has 15 residues. CDR3 residues: CASSVASGRTYEQYF. The CDR3, as DNA: TGTGCCAGCAGCGTAGCCAGCGGGAGAACATACGAGCAGTACTTC. The full variable domain, completed using reference TRBV9 and TRBJ2-7, is DSGVTQTPKHLITATGQRVTLRCSPRSGDLSVYWYQQSLDQGLQFLIQYYNGEERAKGNILERFSAQQFPDLHSELNLSSLELGDSALYFCASSVASGRTYEQYFGPGTRLTVT.

This chain connects TRBV28 to TRBJ2-5; TRBD1 agrees at 7 bases. The J call may be wrong; the DNA end is better matched by TRBJ2-7. The CDR3 is 14 amino acids. Per the germline V gene, CDR1 is MDHEN and CDR2 is SYDVKM. The CDR3 spells CASSTATGLYEQYF. CDR3 DNA sequence: TGTGCCAGCAGCACCGCGACAGGGCTCTACGAGCAGTACTTC.

V gene TRBV15 combines with J gene TRBJ2-5; TRBD1 agrees at 9 bases. The ends lost 4 bases at V and 5 bases at J; junction bases unmatched: 11. This CDR3 comprises 16 residues. CDR1 is LNHNV, CDR2 YYDKDF, per germline (reference sequence). CDR3 amino acids: CATSNRDRALGETQYF. The CDR3 coding sequence is TGTGCCACCAGCAACCGGGACAGGGCCCTGGGGGAGACCCAGTACTTC. The variable domain in full, completed from reference TRBV15 and TRBJ2-5, reads DAMVIQNPRYQVTQFGKPVTLSCSQTLNHNVMYWYQQKSSQAPKLLFHYYDKDFNNEADTPDNFQSRRPNTSFCFLDIRSPGLGDTAMYLCATSNRDRALGETQYFGPGTRLLVL.

The chain uses TRBV2 and TRBJ2-7; D is possibly TRBD1 (5 bases). Germline V gives CDR1 SNHLY, CDR2 FYNNEI. The CDR3 length is 13 residues. V gave up 7 bases and J gave up 5 bases, with 15 bases separating them. The CDR3 sequence: CASTKRGRDEQYF. The CDR3 region has the DNA TGTGCCAGCACCAAAAGGGGCAGGGACGAGCAGTACTTC.

The gene calls are TRBV5-1 and TRBJ2-3, with 8 bases identical to TRBD1. CDR3 size: 14 residues. Germline CDR1 reads SGHRS; CDR2 reads YFSETQ. Trimming removed 4 bases from V and 1 base from J; junction bases left unmatched: 2. This chain's CDR3 is CASSRGQGTDTQYF. The CDR3 region has the DNA TGCGCCAGCAGCAGGGGACAGGGCACAGATACGCAGTATTTT.

This chain connects TRBV7-8 to TRBJ1-4; 8 bases line up with TRBD1. Trimming took 8 bases from V and 8 from J; bases not matched to a gene: 7. Per the germline V gene, CDR1 is SGHVS and CDR2 is FQNEAQ. This CDR3 contains 13 residues. The CDR3 sequence is CASSDRGGEKLFF. In DNA form, the CDR3 reads TGTGCCAGCTCCGACAGGGGTGGCGAAAAACTGTTTTTT.

This chain joins TRBV10-3 and TRBJ2-6; D is perhaps TRBD2 (5 bases). Germline CDR1 and CDR2: ENHRY and SYGVKD. V gave up 3 bases and J gave up 1 base, with 16 bases separating them. This CDR3 has 18 residues. The CDR3 loop is CAISDPGREPSGANVLTF. CDR3 DNA: TGTGCCATCAGTGATCCAGGACGGGAACCTTCTGGGGCCAACGTCCTGACTTTC.

V and J are TRBV5-1 and TRBJ1-2; D unresolved. Trimming left V 0 bases short and J 3 bases short, with 3 bases between. The CDR3 has 12 residues. Germline CDR1 reads SGHRS; CDR2 reads YFSETQ. The CDR3 loop is CASSLDDYGYTF. For the CDR3, the DNA is TGCGCCAGCAGCTTGGACGACTATGGCTACACCTTC.

The J gene is TRBJ1-1, the V gene TRBV10-2; TRBD1 is a possible D gene (5 bases). The CDR3 length is 13 residues. Germline CDR1 and CDR2: WSHSY and SAAADI. V dropped 8 bases and J dropped 5 bases, with 15 bases sitting between them. Here the CDR3 reads CASGEGRRTEAFF. The CDR3 bases are TGCGCCAGCGGGGAGGGGCGGAGGACTGAAGCTTTCTTT.